A single sample gave rise to the 29 T cell receptor beta chains below, sequenced in a study of shared clonotypes between healthy human individuals (dated by TCRdb to the early 2020s). Library prep was done by the immunoSEQ multiplex PCR assay. TCRdb took over this immuneACCESS table, retaining in-frame rearrangements with V and J assigned. Such tables are incomplete; in checked studies, under half of the missing clones stem from an unresolved V gene, and the remainder is unexplained. The sample includes roughly 590,000 clones, with about 95% observed a single time. The ten largest clones capture 0.11% of the sample. CD8 naive samples were CD45RO-negative cells positively selected for CCR7, giving a CD45RA+CCR7+ population that excluded TemRA cells. The sample taken for sequencing was naive CD8+ T cells sorted from blood. The cell subset or site label here, explained by the study, means: CD45RA+CCR7+. Receptors originate from a woman aged 30 to 39 in good health.

The genes are TRBV6-1 and TRBJ2-2; D is tentatively TRBD1 or TRBD2 (5 bases each). This CDR3 contains 15 residues. Looked up from germline, CDR1 is MNHNS and CDR2 is SASEGT. V was pared by 8 bases and J by 0 bases, with 13 bases between. CDR3 sequence reads: CASGLKTANTGELFF. CDR3 sequence (DNA): TGTGCCAGCGGACTTAAGACAGCGAACACCGGGGAGCTGTTTTTT.

V is TRBV27 and J is TRBJ2-3; the D gene is possibly TRBD2 (5 bases). Trimming cost V 2 bases and J 3 bases, with 12 bases left between them. The CDR3 runs 15 residues. Germline V gene sequence: CDR1 MNHEY, CDR2 SMNVEV (reference sequence). In DNA form, the CDR3 reads TGTGCCAGCAGTTTAAGTAGTTCGGGGACAGATACGCAGTATTTT. This encodes CASSLSSSGTDTQYF.

The DNA for the CDR3 is TGTGCCAGCAGTTACGGTCGACAGGGCGGCAATCAGCCCCAGCATTTT. This encodes CASSYGRQGGNQPQHF. This chain joins TRBV6-6 and TRBJ1-5; 7 bases are a match to TRBD1. The CDR3 totals 16 residues. Trimming took 2 bases from V and 2 from J; bases not matched to a gene: 6. Germline values: CDR1 MNHNY, CDR2 SVGAGI (reference sequence).

This rearrangement joins TRBV9 to TRBJ2-4, with D uncertain. V shed 2 bases and J shed 1 base, with 10 bases lying between them. Germline values: CDR1 SGDLS, CDR2 YYNGEE. This CDR3 has 15 residues. CDR3 nucleotides: TGTGCCAGCAGCGTTTCAGGATTCGCCAAAAACATTCAGTACTTC. It is translated as CASSVSGFAKNIQYF.

The chain uses TRBV28 and TRBJ1-5; TRBD1 is a possible D gene (5 bases). Per the germline V gene, CDR1 is MDHEN and CDR2 is SYDVKM. Trimming took off 6 bases at V and 2 bases at J, with 8 bases between the two ends. There are 13 residues in the CDR3. The DNA of the CDR3 is TGTGCCAGCAGGGGGGTGGGCAATCAGCCCCAGCATTTT. Translation gives CASRGVGNQPQHF.

This chain connects TRBV29-1 to TRBJ2-2; D is tentatively TRBD1 or TRBD2 (6 bases each). The V end was cut by 6 bases, the J end by 1 base, with 12 bases between. Germline V gives CDR1 SQVTM, CDR2 ANQGSEA. The CDR3 extends over 14 amino acids. DNA for the CDR3: TGCAGCGTCGCCGCGGGACAGAACACCGGGGAGCTGTTTTTT. Translating gives CSVAAGQNTGELFF.

The chain uses TRBV21-1 and TRBJ1-1; the DNA was not used to check the table's D call, TRBD1. TRBV21-1 is an annotated pseudogene. The CDR3 runs 20 residues. CDR3 DNA sequence: TGTGCCAGCAGCATGGACAGGGTCCGATACATCCCCCGACAGAACACTGAAGCTTTCTTT. Protein product: CASSMDRVRYIPRQNTEAFF.

This clone has just one count. DNA of the CDR3: TGTGCCAGCAGTCCCGGGACTAGCGTCGATACGCAGTATTTT. Protein sequence: CASSPGTSVDTQYF. The rearrangement links TRBV28 to TRBJ2-3; 10 nucleotides line up with TRBD2. V lost 5 bases and J lost 6; bases outside the gene matches: 5. The CDR3 is 14 residues long. Germline V gives CDR1 MDHEN, CDR2 SYDVKM.

The rearrangement links TRBV28 to TRBJ2-5; 14 nucleotides align to TRBD2. Looked up from germline, CDR1 is MDHEN and CDR2 is SYDVKM. The CDR3 covers 17 residues. After removal of 2 bases from V and 5 bases from J, the junction contained 7 bases not matched to a gene. CDR3 amino acids: CASSLGTSGRVRETQYF. For the CDR3, the DNA is TGTGCCAGCAGTTTAGGGACTAGCGGGAGAGTAAGGGAGACCCAGTACTTC.

This sequence joins TRBV28 and TRBJ2-7; TRBD2 matches at 7 bases. The CDR3 loop spans 14 amino acids. The V and J ends lost 5 bases and 2 bases, in that order; junction bases with no gene match: 6. Germline V CDR1 and CDR2: MDHEN, SYDVKM. The CDR3 DNA reads TGTGCCAGCAGTACCCTAGCGGTAACCTACGAGCAGTACTTC. Translation: CASSTLAVTYEQYF.

The rearrangement links TRBV23-1 to TRBJ2-1; 13 nucleotides agree with TRBD2. TRBV23-1 is reported as an ORF; its role is uncertain. The V and J ends lost 0 bases and 0 bases, in that order; junction bases with no gene match: 5. CDR3 length equals 19 residues. The CDR3 protein is CASSQSRLAGGSSYNEQFF. As DNA, the CDR3 is TGCGCCAGCAGTCAATCGAGACTAGCGGGAGGTAGCTCCTACAATGAGCAGTTCTTC.

V and J are TRBV6-6 and TRBJ2-7, with D perhaps given as TRBD1 or TRBD2 (5 bases each). The V gene lost 0 bases and the J gene lost 2 bases, with 14 bases spanning the gap. Germline CDR1 MNHNY, CDR2 SVGAGI (reference sequence). This CDR3 is built from 16 residues. DNA for the CDR3: TGTGCCAGCAGTTACTCCGGAGGCAGGGTGACCTACGAGCAGTACTTC. This sequence encodes CASSYSGGRVTYEQYF.

This chain uses TRBV28 with TRBJ1-1; no reliable D call. The germline gives CDR1 MDHEN, CDR2 SYDVKM. Trimming shortened V by 5 bases and J by 5 bases, and 9 bases separated the two germline ends. This CDR3 contains 12 residues. The CDR3: CASSISRTEAFF. The CDR3 bases are TGTGCCAGCAGTATCAGTAGAACTGAAGCTTTCTTT.

This clone was seen once. The rearrangement uses TRBV28 and TRBJ2-5; D may match TRBD1 or TRBD2 (7 bases each). The CDR3 has 13 amino acids. Per germline, CDR1 MDHEN and CDR2 SYDVKM. Trimming took 4 bases from V and 5 from J, leaving 11 bases between them. The CDR3 nucleotides read TGTGCCAGCAGTTCCAGGGGGGGGGAGACCCAGTACTTC. Translated, it gives CASSSRGGETQYF.

This rearrangement joins TRBV7-6 to TRBJ2-7; 10 nucleotides match TRBD2. This CDR3 is built from 15 residues. The germline CDR1 and CDR2 sequences are SGHVS and FNYEAQ. The ends lost 1 base at V and 2 bases at J; junction bases unmatched: 2. CDR3 in amino acids: CASSLELAGTYEQYF. CDR3 coding DNA: TGTGCCAGCAGCTTAGAACTAGCGGGAACCTACGAGCAGTACTTC.

This clone was observed a single time. V is TRBV5-5 and J is TRBJ1-5; perhaps TRBD1 as D (6 bases). The CDR3 covers 14 residues. Trimming shortened V by 2 bases and J by 5 bases, and 11 bases separated the two germline ends. From germline, CDR1 is SGHKS and CDR2 YYEKEE (reference sequence). CDR3 loop: CASSFWGAHQPQHF. In DNA form, the CDR3 reads TGTGCCAGCAGCTTTTGGGGGGCTCATCAGCCCCAGCATTTT.

The chain uses TRBV7-6 and TRBJ2-1; TRBD2 matches 9 bases. The J segment lost 4 bases and the V segment lost 5 bases, leaving 15 bases of the junction unmatched. The germline V gene has CDR1 SGHVS and CDR2 FNYEAQ. The CDR3 totals 18 residues. CDR3 DNA sequence: TGTGCCAGCAGCGAGGGCCCCGGGACTAGCTTGTGGTACAATGAGCAGTTCTTC. Translated: CASSEGPGTSLWYNEQFF.

To note about this clone: Its ends do not fully match the called genes, so a read error is possible. CDR3 in DNA: TGTGCCAGCAGCTTAAACCCGACTAGCGGGGCTATGTACGGGCAGTACTTC. Its translation: CASSLNPTSGAMYGQYF. The rearrangement joins TRBV7-9 to TRBJ2-7, with 11 bases aligning to TRBD2. Germline assignment: CDR1 SEHNR and CDR2 FQNEAQ (reference sequence). The CDR3 has 17 residues.

The chain employs TRBV29-1 and TRBJ2-2; 8 bases map to TRBD2. After removal of 7 bases from V and 3 bases from J, the junction contained 4 bases not matched to a gene. CDR3 length: 13 residues. In germline, CDR1 is SQVTM, CDR2 ANQGSEA. The CDR3 here is CSATSGYTGELFF. CDR3 sequence (DNA): TGCAGCGCCACTAGCGGCTACACCGGGGAGCTGTTTTTT.

V gene TRBV27 combines with J gene TRBJ1-2; 7 positions match TRBD1. The length of the CDR3 is 14 residues. Losses at the gene ends were 2 bases for V and 2 bases for J; bases not matched to a gene: 2. Looked up from germline, CDR1 is MNHEY and CDR2 is SMNVEV (reference sequence). The chain's CDR3 is CASSLLTGNYGYTF. The CDR3 DNA is TGTGCCAGCAGTTTACTGACAGGGAACTATGGCTACACCTTC.

V is TRBV7-2 and J is TRBJ2-3, with 12 bases identical to TRBD2. CDR3 size: 15 residues. CDR1 is SGHTA, CDR2 FQGNSA, per germline. V dropped 3 bases and J dropped 6; count of bases not matched to a gene: 4. This CDR3 is CASSFLAGGPDTQYF. The CDR3 DNA reads as TGTGCCAGCAGCTTCCTAGCGGGAGGGCCGGATACGCAGTATTTT.

This sequence joins TRBV7-9 and TRBJ1-1, with D possibly TRBD1 on 6 matching bases. V shed 3 bases and J shed 0 bases, with 8 bases lying between them. Germline CDR1 is SEHNR and CDR2 is FQNEAQ (reference sequence). The CDR3 spans 14 residues. This CDR3 is CASSFGQLNTEAFF. The CDR3 bases are TGTGCCAGCAGCTTTGGACAGCTGAACACTGAAGCTTTCTTT.

This chain links TRBV6-6 with TRBJ2-7, with D possibly matching TRBD2 (6 bases). The length of the CDR3 is 14 residues. In germline, CDR1 is MNHNY, CDR2 SVGAGI (reference sequence). Trimming left V 3 bases short and J 2 bases short, with 11 bases between. Here the CDR3 DNA reads TGTGCCAGCAGTTATGGAGGGATTACCTACGAGCAGTACTTC. This gives the protein CASSYGGITYEQYF.

The chain links TRBV7-8 to TRBJ2-7; TRBD1 matches at 7 bases. The CDR3 runs to 16 residues. V was pared by 5 bases and J by 6 bases, with 16 bases of the junction left unmatched. The V gene's germline CDR1 is SGHVS and CDR2 FQNEAQ. CDR3 nucleotide sequence: TGTGCCAGCAGCGTCAGGCCACAGGGGACCCCCCGCGAGCAGTACTTC. The encoded protein is CASSVRPQGTPREQYF.

Note on this clone: Other DNA sequences in the same sample also yield this CDR3. V usage is TRBV27 and J usage is TRBJ1-2; D call uncertain. The CDR3 is 13 residues long. V was pared by 3 bases and J by 6 bases, with 11 bases between. CDR1 and CDR2 from the germline V gene are MNHEY and SMNVEV (reference sequence). This CDR3 reads CASSFPGGDGYTF. For the CDR3, the DNA is TGTGCCAGCAGTTTCCCGGGCGGGGATGGCTACACCTTC.

The chain employs TRBV7-6 and TRBJ2-3, with TRBD2 matching 9 bases. This CDR3 comprises 15 residues. Germline V lookup: CDR1 SGHVS, CDR2 FNYEAQ. The junction had 8 bases not matched to a gene; V was cut back by 5 bases and J by 5 bases. The CDR3 DNA reads as TGTGCCAGCAGCGCGATAGCGGGAGAGGGAGATACGCAGTATTTT. This gives the protein CASSAIAGEGDTQYF.

The rearrangement uses TRBV6-5 and TRBJ2-7, with D possibly TRBD2 on 6 matching bases. CDR1 and CDR2 (germline): MNHEY, SVGAGI. With 5 bases removed from V and 2 bases from J, the gap between germline ends came to 16 bases. The CDR3 loop spans 15 amino acids. This CDR3 reads CASSPHSSETYEQYF. CDR3 DNA: TGTGCCAGCAGTCCACACTCTAGCGAAACCTACGAGCAGTACTTC.

The V call is TRBV9, the J call TRBJ2-1, with a tentative D call TRBD2 (5 bases). The CDR3 contains 13 residues. The germline V gene has CDR1 SGDLS and CDR2 YYNGEE. V dropped 2 bases and J dropped 9 bases, with 12 bases sitting between them. The CDR3 sequence: CASSVWNAGEQFF. As DNA, the CDR3 is TGTGCCAGCAGCGTCTGGAACGCGGGTGAGCAGTTCTTC.

This clone has only one observation. The chain has TRBV5-6 and TRBJ2-3; D uncertain. The germline V and J ends were trimmed by 4 bases and 0 bases, with 9 bases remaining between them. The length of the CDR3 is 14 residues. Germline CDR1 and CDR2: SGHDT and YYEEEE. CDR3 in amino acids: CASSREISTDTQYF. For the CDR3, the DNA is TGTGCCAGCAGCCGAGAAATTAGCACAGATACGCAGTATTTT.